The next 21 T cell receptor beta chains were all read from a single sample in a study of CD8+CD57+ T cells in acquired aplastic anemia. Template material for TCR beta VDJ and CDR3 profiling consisted of genomic DNA. Each CDR3 protein is one row after TCRdb ran MiXCR on the reads. There are about 160,000 distinct CDR3 sequences in the sample; less than 60% occur only once, and about 3% lies in the top ten. The sequenced patients had an expansion of CD8+CD57+ cells seen by flow cytometry. Sequencing was carried out using sorted CD4+, CD8+, or CD8+CD57+ T cells (not recorded which) from PBMCs. The source of these receptors is a human donor with aplastic anemia.

This clonotype was detected once. V usage is TRBV5-1 and J usage is TRBJ2-1; the D gene is possibly TRBD2 (6 bases). The CDR3 has 17 residues. Germline CDR1 and CDR2: SGHRS and YFSETQ. V was shortened by 0 bases and J by 5 bases, with 18 bases between the two germline ends. CDR3 sequence: CASSLAGRGSGDNEQFF. DNA of the CDR3: TGCGCCAGCAGCTTGGCCGGGCGGGGTAGCGGCGACAATGAGCAGTTCTTC.

The rearrangement uses TRBV6-2 or TRBV6-3 and TRBJ1-1, with D tentatively TRBD1 (6 bases). Trimming left V 6 bases short and J 5 bases short, with 16 bases between. The CDR3 runs to 14 residues. Germline assignment: CDR1 MNHEY and CDR2 SVGEGT. CDR3 region: CASREQGRTTEAFF. The CDR3 nucleotides are TGTGCCAGCAGAGAACAGGGTCGAACAACTGAAGCTTTCTTT.

In this sample, this clonotype turned up many times. The chain recombines TRBV24-1 with TRBJ2-3, with TRBD2 as a possible D gene (6 bases). V was shortened by 2 bases and J by 1 base, with 18 bases between the two germline ends. Germline values: CDR1 KGHDR, CDR2 SFDVKD. The CDR3 length is 18 residues. CDR3 residues: CATSDSRGGAHRTDTQYF. In DNA form, the CDR3 reads TGTGCCACCAGTGATTCACGAGGAGGGGCCCACCGCACAGATACGCAGTATTTT.

This chain connects TRBV29-1 to TRBJ2-7; D might be TRBD1 or TRBD2, each matching 5 bases. Germline CDR1 and CDR2: SQVTM and ANQGSEA. Trimming left V 6 bases short and J 3 bases short, with 15 bases between. This CDR3 has 13 amino acids. The CDR3 sequence is CSVNRGGNYEQYF. CDR3 sequence (DNA): TGCAGCGTCAACCGGGGCGGCAACTACGAGCAGTACTTC.

This chain links TRBV9 with TRBJ2-7; maybe TRBD2 (6 bases). The V end was cut by 10 bases, the J end by 6 bases, with 20 bases between. Looked up from germline, CDR1 is SGDLS and CDR2 is YYNGEE. The CDR3 is 13 residues long. In nucleotides, the CDR3 is TGTGCCGAACGCGGGGAAGCCTTCCGCGAGCAGTACTTC. Its translation is CAERGEAFREQYF.

The CDR3 region is CATSDLRGNTDTQYF. The CDR3 nucleotides read TGTGCCACCAGTGACCTGCGGGGGAACACAGATACGCAGTATTTT. The V and J genes are TRBV24-1 and TRBJ2-3, with 7 bases fitting TRBD2. Germline assignment: CDR1 KGHDR and CDR2 SFDVKD. V lost 4 bases, J lost 2 bases, and 5 bases stayed unmatched. CDR3 size: 15 residues.

This chain joins TRBV19 and TRBJ2-7; TRBD1 agrees at 7 bases. With 2 bases clipped from V and 2 bases from J, the junction kept 3 bases outside the gene matches. This CDR3 is built from 14 residues. Germline CDR1 and CDR2: LNHDA and SQIVND (reference sequence). The CDR3 region is CASSIIGTAYEQYF. The CDR3 region has the DNA TGTGCCAGTAGTATAATCGGGACAGCCTACGAGCAGTACTTC.

J is TRBJ2-3 and V is TRBV11-1, with 7 bases lining up with TRBD1. V dropped 5 bases and J dropped 0; count of bases not matched to a gene: 11. This CDR3 spans 17 amino acids. CDR1 is SGHAT and CDR2 is FQDESV in the germline V gene (reference sequence). The CDR3: CASSARLTGASTDTQYF. The DNA for the CDR3 is TGTGCCAGCAGCGCAAGACTTACAGGGGCTAGCACAGATACGCAGTATTTT.

This rearrangement joins TRBV15 to TRBJ2-2; D may be TRBD1 or TRBD2 (5 bases each). V dropped 7 bases and J dropped 8 bases, with 20 bases sitting between them. The germline V gene has CDR1 LNHNV and CDR2 YYDKDF (reference sequence). There are 15 residues in the CDR3. The CDR3 region has the DNA TGTGCCACCAACCATCCCCAGGGTGGGAGAGGGGAGCTGTTTTTT. Its translation: CATNHPQGGRGELFF.

This clonotype was seen repeatedly, ten times or more. The CDR3 region is CASSPAGGNNQPQHF. In DNA form, the CDR3 reads TGTGCCAGCAGCCCCGCCGGGGGGAACAATCAGCCCCAGCATTTT. The chain is built from TRBV5-6 and TRBJ1-5, with D possibly matching TRBD1 (5 bases). The CDR3 is 15 residues long. Trimming removed 4 bases at V and 3 bases at J, with 14 bases between. The germline gives CDR1 SGHDT, CDR2 YYEEEE.

CDR3 nucleotide sequence: TGTGCCAGCAGTGCGCAGGGGTCACGATCGGACACTGAAGCTTTCTTT. Protein sequence: CASSAQGSRSDTEAFF. The chain joins TRBV2 to TRBJ1-1; D might be TRBD1 (6 bases). V gave up 4 bases and J gave up 3 bases, with 18 bases separating them. This CDR3 is 16 amino acids long. Germline V CDR1 and CDR2: SNHLY, FYNNEI.

The genes are TRBV6-2 or TRBV6-3 and TRBJ1-5, with D tentatively TRBD1 (5 bases). The V and J ends lost 4 bases and 7 bases respectively, with 17 bases between them. Germline loops: CDR1 MNHEY, CDR2 SVGEGT. This CDR3 spans 15 amino acids. The CDR3 DNA reads TGTGCCAGCAGTTCACAGGCGCCCAGGGCCCAGCCCCAGCATTTT. Protein: CASSSQAPRAQPQHF.

This clonotype was counted at least ten times. The chain couples TRBV6-2 or TRBV6-3 to TRBJ2-7, with a tentative D call TRBD2 (6 bases). There are 14 residues in the CDR3. V dropped 6 bases and J dropped 1 base, with 13 bases sitting between them. CDR1 is MNHEY, CDR2 SVGEGT, per germline. As DNA, the CDR3 is TGTGCCAGCAGACCCTCGGGAGTATCCTACGAGCAGTACTTC. Amino acids: CASRPSGVSYEQYF.

The CDR3 loop is CASSYSHGTNYEQYF. In DNA, the CDR3 is TGTGCCAGCAGTTACTCTCATGGGACAAACTACGAGCAGTACTTC. This rearrangement joins TRBV6-5 to TRBJ2-7; a weak D match, TRBD1 (6 bases). Germline V gives CDR1 MNHEY, CDR2 SVGAGI. The V end lost 0 bases, the J end lost 3 bases, and 12 bases lay between the germline ends. The CDR3 is 15 residues long.

This clonotype was recorded at least ten times. The chain recombines TRBV12-3 or TRBV12-4 with TRBJ2-7; either TRBD1 or TRBD2 may supply D (5 bases each). The CDR3 sequence is 15 residues long. V lost 4 bases, J lost 3 bases, and 16 bases lay in between. The CDR3 is CASSSIGTGNYEQYF. CDR3 bases: TGTGCCAGCAGTTCTATAGGGACCGGTAACTACGAGCAGTACTTC.

This clonotype was found many times. The CDR3 reads CASSLRTRTDTQYF. Written as DNA, the CDR3 is TGTGCCAGCAGCTTAAGGACTAGAACAGATACGCAGTATTTT. V usage is TRBV7-3 and J usage is TRBJ2-3, with 7 bases fitting TRBD2. Germline V gene lookup returns CDR1 SGHTA and CDR2 FQGTGA. Trimming at V came to 1 base and at J to 3 bases, leaving 1 base not matched to a gene. The CDR3 runs to 14 residues. The complete variable domain, with remaining parts taken from reference TRBV7-3 and TRBJ2-3, reads GAGVSQTPSNKVTEKGKYVELRCDPISGHTALYWYRQSLGQGPEFLIYFQGTGAADDSGLPNDRFFAVRPEGSVSTLKIQRTERGDSAVYLCASSLRTRTDTQYFGPGTRLTVL.

The rearrangement uses TRBV25-1 and TRBJ2-4, with TRBD2 matching 10 bases. The closer fit of TRBJ2-5 to the DNA end suggests the J call may be wrong. The germline gives CDR1 MGHDK, CDR2 SYGVNS. The CDR3 is 15 amino acids. CDR3 sequence (DNA): TGTGCCAGCAGTCGGCGACTAGCGGGTTGGGAGACCCAGTACTTC. Protein sequence: CASSRRLAGWETQYF.

This chain links TRBV24-1 with TRBJ2-6; no definite D call. Germline V CDR1 and CDR2: KGHDR, SFDVKD. The CDR3 is 17 residues long. Trimming stripped 6 bases from V and 0 bases from J, with 14 bases between. The CDR3 region is CATSTASRSSGANVLTF. The CDR3 DNA follows: TGTGCCACCAGTACGGCTTCAAGGTCCTCTGGGGCCAACGTCCTGACTTTC.

This clonotype occurred many times. The chain joins TRBV19 to TRBJ2-2, with 7 bases matching TRBD2. The CDR3 runs 16 residues. With V trimmed by 7 bases and J by 4 bases, 12 bases remained unmatched. Germline CDR1 LNHDA, CDR2 SQIVND (reference sequence). CDR3: CASKGGTNRRTGELFF. As DNA, the CDR3 is TGTGCCAGTAAGGGCGGGACTAATCGACGCACCGGGGAGCTGTTTTTT. Based on the CDR3 plus reference TRBV19 and TRBJ2-2, the full variable domain is DGGITQSPKYLFRKEGQNVTLSCEQNLNHDAMYWYRQDPGQGLRLIYYSQIVNDFQKGDIAEGYSVSREKKESFPLTVTSAQKNPTAFYLCASKGGTNRRTGELFFGEGSRLTVL.

This clonotype has ten or more counts. This chain connects TRBV5-1 to TRBJ2-3; 7 positions agree with TRBD1. The germline gives CDR1 SGHRS, CDR2 YFSETQ. The V gene end was trimmed by 4 bases and the J gene end by 0 bases; junction bases not matched to a gene: 8. The CDR3 totals 16 residues. The CDR3 sequence is CASSEYRDRSTDTQYF. As DNA, the CDR3 is TGCGCCAGCAGCGAGTACCGGGACAGAAGCACAGATACGCAGTATTTT.

This chain connects TRBV24-1 to TRBJ2-1; D gene ambiguous. This CDR3 spans 14 amino acids. Germline V gene lookup returns CDR1 KGHDR and CDR2 SFDVKD. V dropped 4 bases and J dropped 4 bases, with 10 bases sitting between them. CDR3 coding DNA: TGTGCCACCAGTGAGGGTGTTCGGTACAATGAGCAGTTCTTC. Amino acid sequence: CATSEGVRYNEQFF.